Following are 14 T cell receptor beta chains from one sample sequenced in a study of PD-1 blockade in classical Hodgkin lymphoma. All patients relapsed after autologous stem cell transplantation, and brentuximab vedotin exposure varied. Produced via immunoSEQ multiplex PCR; TCRdb's table is partial and in-frame only. The data hold about 14,000 clones, with approximately 86% observed a single time. The sample was peripheral blood mononuclear cells (PBMCs), taken at baseline. The receptors shown here come from a human donor with classical Hodgkin lymphoma.

V usage is TRBV9 and J usage is TRBJ2-3; 7 bases line up with TRBD1. The CDR3 is 14 amino acids. V was clipped by 1 base and J by 2 bases; unmatched bases: 1. Germline lookup yields CDR1 SGDLS and CDR2 YYNGEE. The CDR3 loop reads CASSVQGDTDTQYF. DNA of the CDR3: TGTGCCAGCAGCGTACAGGGGGACACAGATACGCAGTATTTT. Complete variable domain (other parts from reference TRBV9 and TRBJ2-3): DSGVTQTPKHLITATGQRVTLRCSPRSGDLSVYWYQQSLDQGLQFLIQYYNGEERAKGNILERFSAQQFPDLHSELNLSSLELGDSALYFCASSVQGDTDTQYFGPGTRLTVL.

The V and J genes are TRBV7-3 and TRBJ2-3; D call uncertain. Germline CDR1 reads SGHTA; CDR2 reads FQGTGA. Trimming took 3 bases from V and 2 from J, leaving 9 bases between them. The CDR3 runs to 14 residues. The chain's CDR3 is CASSLSRDTDTQYF. The CDR3 coding sequence is TGTGCCAGCAGCTTGTCAAGGGACACAGATACGCAGTATTTT.

The rearrangement links TRBV6-1 to TRBJ2-6; 7 nucleotides line up with TRBD2. CDR3 size: 15 residues. CDR1 and CDR2 (germline): MNHNS, SASEGT. V lost 7 bases and J lost 1; bases outside the gene matches: 4. In nucleotides, the CDR3 is TGTGCCAGCACCCACGGGGGGTCTGGGGCCAACGTCCTGACTTTC. This translates into CASTHGGSGANVLTF.

The CDR3 DNA follows: TGCGCCAGCAGCCAAGGGCAGACTAGCGGCTCCTACGAGCAGTACTTC. Translated, it gives CASSQGQTSGSYEQYF. The chain carries TRBV4-1 and TRBJ2-7; 9 nucleotides line up with TRBD2. This CDR3 is 16 amino acids long. The ends lost 1 base at V and 0 bases at J; junction bases unmatched: 4. CDR1 MGHRA and CDR2 YSYEKL come from the germline V gene.

This chain joins TRBV2 and TRBJ1-1, with D perhaps TRBD1 (5 bases). CDR1 and CDR2 from the germline V gene are SNHLY and FYNNEI. V lost 3 bases to trimming and J lost 5 bases, with 16 bases between them. The CDR3 has 15 residues. The CDR3 DNA follows: TGTGCCAGCAGTGAGTATGGGGAGGGGATGACTGAAGCTTTCTTT. This encodes CASSEYGEGMTEAFF.

This chain links TRBV2 with TRBJ2-2; maybe TRBD1 (6 bases). The CDR3 consists of 11 residues. Germline V gene sequence: CDR1 SNHLY, CDR2 FYNNEI. The V and J ends lost 9 bases and 7 bases respectively, with 9 bases between them. CDR3 DNA: TGTGCCAGTAGGGGGTTCGGGGAGCTGTTTTTT. Protein product: CASRGFGELFF.

V and J are TRBV4-2 and TRBJ2-3, with D perhaps matching TRBD2 (7 bases). In germline, CDR1 is LGHNA, CDR2 YNFKEQ. Trimming removed 0 bases from V and 2 bases from J, with 18 bases in between. This CDR3 is built from 18 residues. The CDR3 DNA reads TGTGCCAGCAGCCAAGATCCCCGGGGGGCACATTCCACAGATACGCAGTATTTT. It is translated as CASSQDPRGAHSTDTQYF.

The chain carries TRBV19 and TRBJ2-5; no firm D call. The CDR3 has 14 residues. CDR1 LNHDA and CDR2 SQIVND come from the germline V gene (reference sequence). The V and J ends lost 6 bases and 3 bases respectively, with 14 bases between them. The CDR3 nucleotides read TGTGCCAGTAGCGAACAGATTATGAAAGAGACCCAGTACTTC. Protein sequence: CASSEQIMKETQYF.

The V and J genes are TRBV30 and TRBJ2-1; 13 nucleotides agree with TRBD2. After removal of 0 bases from V and 12 bases from J, the junction contained 8 bases not matched to a gene. Germline V gives CDR1 GTSNPN, CDR2 SVGIG (reference sequence). CDR3 size: 15 residues. CDR3 DNA sequence: TGTGCCTGGAGTGTCGGTGGGACTAGCGGGAAAGTGCAGTTCTTC. Amino acid sequence: CAWSVGGTSGKVQFF.

The chain has TRBV30 and TRBJ2-1, with 14 nucleotides matching TRBD2. Per the germline V gene, CDR1 is GTSNPN and CDR2 is SVGIG (reference sequence). There are 18 residues in the CDR3. J gave up 1 base and V 2 bases, and 7 bases lay outside the gene matches. The CDR3 DNA sequence: TGTGCCTGGAGTCTCGGGACTAGCGGGAGAGGATCCTACAATGAGCAGTTCTTC. This translates into CAWSLGTSGRGSYNEQFF. Based on the CDR3 plus reference TRBV30 and TRBJ2-1, the full variable domain is SQTIHQWPATLVQPVGSPLSLECTVEGTSNPNLYWYRQAAGRGLQLLFYSVGIGQISSEVPQNLSASRPQDRQFILSSKKLLLSDSGFYLCAWSLGTSGRGSYNEQFFGPGTRLTVL.

This sequence joins TRBV5-1 and TRBJ2-7; 9 positions agree with TRBD2. The V and J ends lost 3 bases and 4 bases, in that order; junction bases with no gene match: 8. CDR3 size: 15 residues. CDR1 and CDR2 from the germline V gene are SGHRS and YFSETQ. The chain's CDR3 is CASSSFGGGAYEQYF. For the CDR3, the DNA is TGCGCCAGCAGCTCCTTTGGCGGGGGGGCATACGAGCAGTACTTC. Full variable domain (outside the CDR3, taken from reference TRBV5-1 and TRBJ2-7): KAGVTQTPRYLIKTRGQQVTLSCSPISGHRSVSWYQQTPGQGLQFLFEYFSETQRNKGNFPGRFSGRQFSNSRSEMNVSTLELGDSALYLCASSSFGGGAYEQYFGPGTRLTVT.

The chain carries TRBV10-3 and TRBJ2-3; D could derive from TRBD1 or TRBD2 (7 bases each). Germline V gene sequence: CDR1 ENHRY, CDR2 SYGVKD. The CDR3 is 13 residues long. Trimming removed 8 bases at V and 5 bases at J, with 14 bases between. CDR3 loop: CAIARGGLDTQYF. DNA for the CDR3: TGTGCCATCGCCAGGGGGGGTTTAGATACGCAGTATTTT.

The chain joins TRBV7-9 to TRBJ1-1; D uncertain. The CDR3 runs to 13 residues. Trimming took 5 bases from V and 7 from J, leaving 14 bases between them. Germline V gene lookup returns CDR1 SEHNR and CDR2 FQNEAQ (reference sequence). The CDR3 bases are TGTGCCAGCAGCGGCCGCACAGCGTTTGAAGCTTTCTTT. Translation gives CASSGRTAFEAFF.

This chain links TRBV5-4 with TRBJ1-2, with 9 positions matching TRBD1. Germline V gene data show CDR1 as SGHNT and CDR2 as YYREEE (reference sequence). With 4 bases clipped from V and 7 bases from J, the junction kept 11 bases outside the gene matches. This CDR3 has 15 amino acids. The CDR3 sequence: CASSRFGQGSSGYTF. The DNA for the CDR3 is TGTGCCAGCAGCCGTTTCGGACAGGGGTCTAGTGGCTACACCTTC.